This T cell receptor beta chain originates from a study of T cell changes during pregnancy in multiple sclerosis. In its sample, this clone was seen once. Using immunoSEQ multiplex PCR, the repertoire was profiled, and TCRdb retains in-frame clones only, with some absent. The table records fewer than 65,000 clones, roughly 94% of them present only once. Germline assignment: CDR1 SGDLS and CDR2 YYNGEE. There are 14 residues in the CDR3. Trimming removed 0 bases from V and 8 bases from J, with 12 bases in between. The sequences come from CD4+ T cells from peripheral blood mononuclear cells, collected in the third trimester of pregnancy. The source is a female donor with multiple sclerosis, enrolled in a pregnancy study. This chain uses TRBV9 with TRBJ2-1; no reliable D call. The CDR3 reads CASSVGDTGHEQFF. The CDR3 DNA is TGTGCCAGCAGCGTAGGCGACACTGGGCATGAGCAGTTCTTC.